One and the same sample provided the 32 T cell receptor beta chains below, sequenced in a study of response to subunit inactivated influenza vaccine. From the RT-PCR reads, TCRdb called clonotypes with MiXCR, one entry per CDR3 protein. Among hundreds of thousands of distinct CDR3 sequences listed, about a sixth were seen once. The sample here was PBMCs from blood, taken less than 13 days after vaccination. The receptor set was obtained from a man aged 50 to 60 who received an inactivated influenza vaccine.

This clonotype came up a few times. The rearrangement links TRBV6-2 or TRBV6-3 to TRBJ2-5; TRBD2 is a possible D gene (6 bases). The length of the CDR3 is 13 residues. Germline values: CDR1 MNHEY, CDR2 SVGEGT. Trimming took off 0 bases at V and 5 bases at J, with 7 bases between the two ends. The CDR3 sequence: CASSYSAGETQYF. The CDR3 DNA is TGTGCCAGCAGTTACTCGGCGGGGGAGACCCAGTACTTC.

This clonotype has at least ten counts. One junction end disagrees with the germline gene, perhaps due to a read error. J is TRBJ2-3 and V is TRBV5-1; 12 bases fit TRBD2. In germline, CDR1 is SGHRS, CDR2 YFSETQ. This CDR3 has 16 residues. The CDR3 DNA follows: TGTGCCAGCAGTTTCGGGACTAGCGGGAGCACAGATACGCAGTATTTT. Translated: CASSFGTSGSTDTQYF.

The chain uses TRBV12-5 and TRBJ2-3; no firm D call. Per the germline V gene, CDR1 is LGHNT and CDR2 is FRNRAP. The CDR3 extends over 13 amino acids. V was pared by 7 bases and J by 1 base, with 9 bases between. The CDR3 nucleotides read TGTGCTAGTGCCTTAGCTGGCACAGATACGCAGTATTTT. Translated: CASALAGTDTQYF.

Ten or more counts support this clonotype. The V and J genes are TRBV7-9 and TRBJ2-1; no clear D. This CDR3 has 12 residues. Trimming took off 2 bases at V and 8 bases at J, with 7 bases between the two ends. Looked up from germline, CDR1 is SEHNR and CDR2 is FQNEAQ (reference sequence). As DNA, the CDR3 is TGTGCCAGCAGCTTATATCGTGATGAGCAGTTCTTC. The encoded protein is CASSLYRDEQFF.

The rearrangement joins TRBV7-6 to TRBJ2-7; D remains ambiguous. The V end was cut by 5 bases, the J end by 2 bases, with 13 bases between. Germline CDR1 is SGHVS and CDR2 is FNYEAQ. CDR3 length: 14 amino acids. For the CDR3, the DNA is TGTGCCAGCAGCGTTGGCCCTGCGACCTACGAGCAGTACTTC. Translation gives CASSVGPATYEQYF.

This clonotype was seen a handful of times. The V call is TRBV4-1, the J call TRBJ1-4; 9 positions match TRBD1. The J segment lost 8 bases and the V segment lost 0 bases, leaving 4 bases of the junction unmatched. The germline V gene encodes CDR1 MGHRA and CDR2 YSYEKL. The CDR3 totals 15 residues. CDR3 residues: CASSQDETGGEKLFF. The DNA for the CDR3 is TGCGCCAGCAGCCAAGATGAGACAGGGGGGGAAAAACTGTTTTTT.

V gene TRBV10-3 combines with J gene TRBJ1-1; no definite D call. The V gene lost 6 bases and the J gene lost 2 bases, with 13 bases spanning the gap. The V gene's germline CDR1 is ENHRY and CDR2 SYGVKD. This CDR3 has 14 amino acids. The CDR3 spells CAIRSPSINTEAFF. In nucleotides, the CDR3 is TGTGCCATCAGGTCCCCGAGTATAAACACTGAAGCTTTCTTT.

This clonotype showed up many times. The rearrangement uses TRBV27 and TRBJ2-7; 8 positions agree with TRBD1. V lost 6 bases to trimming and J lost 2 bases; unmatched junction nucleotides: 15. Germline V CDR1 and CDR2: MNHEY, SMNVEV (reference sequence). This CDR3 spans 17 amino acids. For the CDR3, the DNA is TGTGCCAGCAGCCCTTTAAAAAGGACAGGGCGGACCTACGAGCAGTACTTC. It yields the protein CASSPLKRTGRTYEQYF.

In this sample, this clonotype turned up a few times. CDR3 sequence reads: CASSLDAAKTQYF. The CDR3 DNA reads TGTGCCAGCAGCTTGGACGCGGCGAAGACCCAGTACTTC. The chain carries TRBV7-2 and TRBJ2-5, with D unresolved. The V gene lost 3 bases and the J gene lost 6 bases, with 11 bases spanning the gap. The CDR3 has 13 residues. CDR1 SGHTA and CDR2 FQGNSA come from the germline V gene. The variable domain in full, with the rest retrieved from reference TRBV7-2 and TRBJ2-5, is GAGVSQSPSNKVTEKGKDVELRCDPISGHTALYWYRQSLGQGLEFLIYFQGNSAPDKSGLPSDRFSAERTGGSVSTLTIQRTQQEDSAVYLCASSLDAAKTQYFGPGTRLLVL.

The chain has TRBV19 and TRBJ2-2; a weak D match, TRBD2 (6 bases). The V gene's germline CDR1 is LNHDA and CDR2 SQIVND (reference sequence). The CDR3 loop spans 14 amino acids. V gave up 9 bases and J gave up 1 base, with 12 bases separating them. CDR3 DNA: TGTGCCAGCCGTAGGGACTGGAACACCGGGGAGCTGTTTTTT. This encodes CASRRDWNTGELFF.

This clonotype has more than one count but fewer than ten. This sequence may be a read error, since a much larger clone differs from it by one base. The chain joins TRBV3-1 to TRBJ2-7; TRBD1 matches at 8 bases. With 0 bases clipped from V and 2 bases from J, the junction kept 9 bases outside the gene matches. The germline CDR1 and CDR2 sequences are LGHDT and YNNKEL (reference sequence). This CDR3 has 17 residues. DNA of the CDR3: TGTGCCAGCAGCCAAGAATTTGCACGGGACAGGCCCTACGAGCAGTACTTC. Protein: CASSQEFARDRPYEQYF.

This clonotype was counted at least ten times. The CDR3 is CASRPDSLSGTGELFF. The CDR3 DNA reads as TGCGCCAGCAGACCGGACAGTCTATCAGGGACCGGGGAGCTGTTTTTT. The rearrangement uses TRBV10-1 and TRBJ2-2; possible D gene TRBD1, 6 bases. Germline CDR1 and CDR2: WNHNN and SYGVQD (reference sequence). Trimming pared 6 bases from V and 5 bases from J, leaving 19 bases between. The CDR3 sequence is 16 residues long.

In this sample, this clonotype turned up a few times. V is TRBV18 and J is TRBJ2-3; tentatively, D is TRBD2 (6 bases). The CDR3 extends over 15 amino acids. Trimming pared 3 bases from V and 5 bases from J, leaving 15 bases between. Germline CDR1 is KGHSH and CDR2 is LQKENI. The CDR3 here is CASSPRDSRGDTQYF. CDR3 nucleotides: TGTGCCAGCTCACCCCGGGACTCGCGGGGAGATACGCAGTATTTT.

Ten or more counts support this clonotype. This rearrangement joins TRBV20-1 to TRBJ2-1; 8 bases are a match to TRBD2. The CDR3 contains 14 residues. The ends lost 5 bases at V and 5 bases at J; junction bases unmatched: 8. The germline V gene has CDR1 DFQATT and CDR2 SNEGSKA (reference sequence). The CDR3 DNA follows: TGCAGTGCTCAGCGGGGGAACTCTAACAATGAGCAGTTCTTC. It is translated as CSAQRGNSNNEQFF.

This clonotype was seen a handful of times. CDR3 bases: TGTGCCAGCAGTTTTTCCGCAAAGACCGAGCAGTACTTC. It yields the protein CASSFSAKTEQYF. V is TRBV12-3 or TRBV12-4 and J is TRBJ2-7; D unresolved. Trimming removed 3 bases from V and 6 bases from J, with 12 bases in between. CDR3 length: 13 residues.

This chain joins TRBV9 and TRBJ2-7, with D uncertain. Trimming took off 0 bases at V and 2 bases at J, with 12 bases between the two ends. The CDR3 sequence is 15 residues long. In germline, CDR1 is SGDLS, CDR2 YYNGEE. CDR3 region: CASSVGLGSTYEQYF. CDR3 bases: TGTGCCAGCAGCGTAGGGTTGGGTTCGACCTACGAGCAGTACTTC.

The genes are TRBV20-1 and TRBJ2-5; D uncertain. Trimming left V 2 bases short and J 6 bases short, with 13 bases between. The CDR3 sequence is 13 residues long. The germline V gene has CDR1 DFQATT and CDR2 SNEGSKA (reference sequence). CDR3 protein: CSARTQSMKTQYF. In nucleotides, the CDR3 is TGCAGTGCTAGAACACAGTCAATGAAGACCCAGTACTTC.

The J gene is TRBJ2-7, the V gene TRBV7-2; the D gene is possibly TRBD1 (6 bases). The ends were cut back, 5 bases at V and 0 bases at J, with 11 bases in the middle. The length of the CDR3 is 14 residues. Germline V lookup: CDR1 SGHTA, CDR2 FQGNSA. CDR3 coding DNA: TGTGCCAGCAGCCTCCGGGACACCTCCTACGAGCAGTACTTC. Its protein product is CASSLRDTSYEQYF.

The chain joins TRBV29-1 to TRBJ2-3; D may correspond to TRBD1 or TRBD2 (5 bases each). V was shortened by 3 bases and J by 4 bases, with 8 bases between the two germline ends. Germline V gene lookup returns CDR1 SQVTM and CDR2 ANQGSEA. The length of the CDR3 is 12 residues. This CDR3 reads CSVEGDPDTQYF. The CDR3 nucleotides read TGCAGCGTTGAGGGGGATCCAGATACGCAGTATTTT.

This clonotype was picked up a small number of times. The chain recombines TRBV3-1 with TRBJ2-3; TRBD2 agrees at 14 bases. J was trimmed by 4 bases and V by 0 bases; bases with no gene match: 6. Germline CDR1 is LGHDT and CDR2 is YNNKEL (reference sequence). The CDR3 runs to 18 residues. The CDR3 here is CASSQDFRLAGGADTQYF. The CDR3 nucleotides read TGTGCCAGCAGCCAAGATTTTCGACTAGCGGGAGGGGCAGATACGCAGTATTTT.

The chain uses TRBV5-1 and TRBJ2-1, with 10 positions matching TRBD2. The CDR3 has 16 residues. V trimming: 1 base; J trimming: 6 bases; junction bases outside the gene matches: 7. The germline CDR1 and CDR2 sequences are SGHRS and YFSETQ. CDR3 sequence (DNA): TGCGCCAGCAGCTTGTATAGCGGGGGGTCGAGCAATGAGCAGTTCTTC. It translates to CASSLYSGGSSNEQFF.

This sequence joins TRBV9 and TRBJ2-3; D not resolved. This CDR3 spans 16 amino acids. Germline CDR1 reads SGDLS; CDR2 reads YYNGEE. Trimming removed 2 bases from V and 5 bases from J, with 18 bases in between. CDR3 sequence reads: CASSVPTAAGEDTQYF. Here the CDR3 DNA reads TGTGCCAGCAGCGTCCCGACGGCAGCCGGCGAAGATACGCAGTATTTT.

The CDR3 nucleotides read TGCAGTGCTGGACGCAAGACCTACGAGCAGTACTTC. Protein: CSAGRKTYEQYF. The gene calls are TRBV20-1 and TRBJ2-7; D remains unclear. The germline V gene encodes CDR1 DFQATT and CDR2 SNEGSKA (reference sequence). Between the trimmed V and J ends, which lost 5 bases and 2 bases, there was a span of 10 bases. This CDR3 region has 12 residues.

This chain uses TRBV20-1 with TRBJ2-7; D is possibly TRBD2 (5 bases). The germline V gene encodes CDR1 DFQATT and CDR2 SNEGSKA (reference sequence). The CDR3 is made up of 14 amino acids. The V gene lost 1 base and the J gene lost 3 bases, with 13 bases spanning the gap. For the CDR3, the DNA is TGCAGTGCTAGAGTAGGTAGCGCCCACTACGAGCAGTACTTC. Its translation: CSARVGSAHYEQYF.

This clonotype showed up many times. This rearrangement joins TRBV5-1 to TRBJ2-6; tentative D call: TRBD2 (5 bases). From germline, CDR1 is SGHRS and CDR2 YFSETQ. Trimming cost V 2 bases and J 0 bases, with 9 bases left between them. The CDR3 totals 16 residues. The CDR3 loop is CASSFGRNSGANVLTF. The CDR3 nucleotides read TGCGCCAGCAGCTTTGGGAGAAACTCTGGGGCCAACGTCCTGACTTTC.

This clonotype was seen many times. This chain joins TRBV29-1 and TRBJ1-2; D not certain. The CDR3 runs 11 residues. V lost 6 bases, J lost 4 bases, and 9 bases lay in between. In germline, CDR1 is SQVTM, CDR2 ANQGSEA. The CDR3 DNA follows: TGCAGCGTAGGACGGGCCTATGGCTACACCTTC. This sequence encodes CSVGRAYGYTF.

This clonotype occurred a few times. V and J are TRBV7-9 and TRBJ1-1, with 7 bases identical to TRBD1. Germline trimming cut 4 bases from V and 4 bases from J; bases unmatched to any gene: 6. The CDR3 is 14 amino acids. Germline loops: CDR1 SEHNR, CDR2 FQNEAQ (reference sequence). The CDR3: CASSSTGESTEAFF. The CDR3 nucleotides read TGTGCCAGCAGCTCAACAGGGGAGAGCACTGAAGCTTTCTTT.

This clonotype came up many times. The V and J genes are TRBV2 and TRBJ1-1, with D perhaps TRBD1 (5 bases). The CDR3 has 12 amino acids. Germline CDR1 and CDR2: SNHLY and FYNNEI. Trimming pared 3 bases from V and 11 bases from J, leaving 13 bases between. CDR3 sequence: CASSELEKGAFF. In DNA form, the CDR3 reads TGTGCCAGCAGTGAGTTAGAAAAGGGGGCTTTCTTT.

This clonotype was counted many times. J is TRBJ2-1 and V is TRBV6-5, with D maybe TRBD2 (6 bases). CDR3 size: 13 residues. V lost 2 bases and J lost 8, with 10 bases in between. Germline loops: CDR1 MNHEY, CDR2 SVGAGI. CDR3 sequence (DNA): TGTGCCAGCAGTTACCGACTAGAACATGAGCAGTTCTTC. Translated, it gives CASSYRLEHEQFF.

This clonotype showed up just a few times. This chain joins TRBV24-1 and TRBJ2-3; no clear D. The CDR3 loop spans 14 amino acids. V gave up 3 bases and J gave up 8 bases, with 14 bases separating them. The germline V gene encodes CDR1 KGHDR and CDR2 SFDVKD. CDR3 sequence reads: CATSDPLRMGTQYF. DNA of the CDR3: TGTGCCACCAGTGATCCTCTACGTATGGGTACGCAGTATTTT.

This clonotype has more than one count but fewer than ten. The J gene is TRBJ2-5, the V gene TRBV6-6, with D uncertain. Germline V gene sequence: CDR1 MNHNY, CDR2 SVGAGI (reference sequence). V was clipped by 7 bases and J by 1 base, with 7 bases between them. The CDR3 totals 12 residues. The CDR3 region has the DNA TGTGCCAGCACCTGGAGCCAAGAGACCCAGTACTTC. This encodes CASTWSQETQYF.

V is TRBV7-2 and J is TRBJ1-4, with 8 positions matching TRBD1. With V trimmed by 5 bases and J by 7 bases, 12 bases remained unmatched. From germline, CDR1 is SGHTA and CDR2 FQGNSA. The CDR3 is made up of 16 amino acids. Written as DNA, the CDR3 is TGTGCCAGCAGCCCCGGGGGCAGGGGGCTGCCTGAAAAACTGTTTTTT. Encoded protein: CASSPGGRGLPEKLFF.